This T cell receptor beta chain was found in a study of blood T cell repertoires in COVID-19. The wider study: Italy, Spain and the United States were the sources of the convalescent and acute COVID-19 samples. PBMCs, B-cell-depleted T cells, or T cells were the source of the cDNA or gDNA that made up the material.

Enrollment of patients from Seattle took place during active infection, with longitudinal follow-up. A note on this clone: A read error may account for a junction end that differs from germline.

Per the original methods: Amplification from reference gene primers served as the basis for estimated nucleated cell counts. Profiled with immunoSEQ multiplex PCR; TCRdb holds only in-frame clones, not every one. V and J calls plus clone size are reproduced from that table; the DNA served to infer D and trimming. The sample lists under 200,000 clones, more than 75% seen once, with around 7.8% in the top ten. Per germline, CDR1 SSHAT and CDR2 FNYEAQ (reference sequence). The CDR3 contains 13 residues. The material sequenced was peripheral blood. V gene TRBV7-7 combines with J gene TRBJ2-3; D remains unclear. The sequence was collected from an older woman with COVID-19, enrolled during active disease. CDR3 coding DNA: TGTGCTAGCAGCTCCCATTCCACAGATACGCAGTATTTT. Translation gives CASSSHSTDTQYF.